What follows describes a single T cell receptor (beta chain). Its antigen is unknown. This sample is part of a study of T cells after yellow fever vaccination. Study overall: It was SMART-Seq v4 Ultra Low Input that prepared the fractions with low cell numbers. Study-wide results and limits: Though weaker, the secondary response peaked faster, on day 5 versus 15.

Germline CDR1 and CDR2: SGHNT and YYREEE (reference sequence). There are 16 residues in the CDR3. V was pared by 5 bases and J by 8 bases, with 13 bases of the junction left unmatched. They built TCR cDNA with 5'RACE template switching, a step that put in a universal primer site and UMIs. TCRdb used MiXCR to reprocess the 5' RACE reads, holding one entry per CDR3 protein. This table holds around 320,000 distinct CDR3 sequences, approximately 10% found once. The V and J genes are TRBV5-4 and TRBJ1-6; the match to TRBD1 covers 7 bases. The receptor was isolated from a man between 18 and 29 years old who received the YFV17D yellow fever vaccine. The material was CD4+ T cells sorted from PBMCs, obtained 5 days after the yellow fever booster vaccination. CDR3 in amino acids: CASRPNPGTDDSPLHF. The CDR3 region has the DNA TGTGCCAGCAGGCCTAACCCCGGGACAGATGATTCACCCCTCCACTTT.